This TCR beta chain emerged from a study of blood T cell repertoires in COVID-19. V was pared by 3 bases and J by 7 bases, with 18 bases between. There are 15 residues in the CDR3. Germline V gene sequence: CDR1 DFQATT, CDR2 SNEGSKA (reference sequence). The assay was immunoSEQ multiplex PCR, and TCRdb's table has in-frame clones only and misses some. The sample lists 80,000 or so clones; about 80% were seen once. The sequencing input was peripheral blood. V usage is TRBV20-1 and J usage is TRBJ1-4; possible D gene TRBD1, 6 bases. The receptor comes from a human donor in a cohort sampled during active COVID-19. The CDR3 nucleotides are TGCAGTGCTAGTTCCCTTCAGGGAGGGGGTGAAAAACTGTTTTTT. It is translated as CSASSLQGGGEKLFF.